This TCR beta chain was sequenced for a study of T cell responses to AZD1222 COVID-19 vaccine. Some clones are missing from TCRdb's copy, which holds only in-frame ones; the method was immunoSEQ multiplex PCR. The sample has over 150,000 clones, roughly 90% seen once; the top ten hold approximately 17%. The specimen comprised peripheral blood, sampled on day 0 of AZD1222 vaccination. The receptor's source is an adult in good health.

CDR3 region: CASSFSGDNQPQHF. CDR3 bases: TGCGCCAGCAGCTTTTCAGGGGACAATCAGCCCCAGCATTTT. This chain links TRBV5-1 with TRBJ1-5, with D possibly TRBD1 on 6 matching bases. Germline values: CDR1 SGHRS, CDR2 YFSETQ. Trimming removed 2 bases from V and 3 bases from J, with 9 bases in between. This CDR3 region has 14 residues.